This TCR beta chain is drawn from a study of CD8+ T cells in alopecia areata. Notes on the study in general: Tofacitinib delivered significant drops in scalp clonality and in expanded CD8+ clones among the top 100.

Extraction and reverse transcription of RNA yielded cDNA as the sequencing template. This table comes from immunoSEQ multiplex PCR, and its TCRdb copy is limited to in-frame clones, with some not included. Of about 210,000 clones in the sample, less than 65% are singletons; the top ten hold 4.2%. Stated treatment: oral pan-JAK inhibitor, 5-10 mg twice daily. The researchers isolated CD4+ and CD8+ T cells from PBMCs by sorting. V gave up 4 bases and J gave up 4 bases, with 5 bases separating them. Germline assignment: CDR1 SGHTA and CDR2 FQGNSA. The CDR3 covers 11 residues. This clone has a handful of counts. Its antigen is unknown.

The receptor's source is a human donor with alopecia areata. Material: CD4+ T cells sorted from blood, obtained at week 4, from a patient treated with tofacitinib. The V call is TRBV7-2, the J call TRBJ2-7; D unclear. CDR3 sequence (DNA): TGTGCCAGCAGCTCTCAGTACGAGCAGTACTTC. Its translation is CASSSQYEQYF.